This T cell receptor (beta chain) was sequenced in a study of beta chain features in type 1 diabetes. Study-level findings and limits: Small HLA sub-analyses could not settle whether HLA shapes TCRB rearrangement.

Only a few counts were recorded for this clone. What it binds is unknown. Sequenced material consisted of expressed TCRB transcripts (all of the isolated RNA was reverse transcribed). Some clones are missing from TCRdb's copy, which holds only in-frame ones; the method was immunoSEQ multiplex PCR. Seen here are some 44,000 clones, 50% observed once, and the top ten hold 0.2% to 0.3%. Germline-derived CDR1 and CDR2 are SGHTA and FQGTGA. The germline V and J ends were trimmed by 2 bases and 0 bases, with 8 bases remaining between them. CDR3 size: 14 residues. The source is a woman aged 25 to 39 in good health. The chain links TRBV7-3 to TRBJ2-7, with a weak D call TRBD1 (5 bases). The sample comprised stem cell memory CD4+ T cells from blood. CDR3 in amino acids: CASSLQGDSYEQYF. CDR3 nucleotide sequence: TGTGCCAGCAGCTTACAAGGGGACTCCTACGAGCAGTACTTC. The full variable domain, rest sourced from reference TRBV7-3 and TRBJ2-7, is GAGVSQTPSNKVTEKGKYVELRCDPISGHTALYWYRQSLGQGPEFLIYFQGTGAADDSGLPNDRFFAVRPEGSVSTLKIQRTERGDSAVYLCASSLQGDSYEQYFGPGTRLTVT.